The clone carrying this T cell receptor (beta chain) was detected only a few times. No antigen is known for it. These data belong to a study of beta chain features in type 1 diabetes. General study findings and limits: Among all four CD4+ subsets, Type 1 diabetes patients had TCRB CDR3s that were moderately but significantly shorter.

There are 16 residues in the CDR3. Trimming cost V 2 bases and J 0 bases; bases outside gene matches: 5. Germline V gene sequence: CDR1 MNHNS, CDR2 SASEGT. Expressed TCRB transcripts were sequenced because the entire RNA isolate underwent reverse transcription. Repertoires were generated with immunoSEQ multiplex PCR, while TCRdb's copy carries only in-frame clones and drops some. The table lists 150,000 to 180,000 clones, approximately 10% of them singletons. The receptor was derived from a man younger than 40 with type 1 diabetes. Sequences were obtained from central memory CD4+ T cells from blood. The chain combines TRBV6-1 with TRBJ2-7; 9 bases line up with TRBD2. The CDR3 loop is CASSELGGRASYEQYF. The CDR3 region has the DNA TGTGCCAGCAGTGAACTTGGCGGGAGGGCCTCCTACGAGCAGTACTTC.